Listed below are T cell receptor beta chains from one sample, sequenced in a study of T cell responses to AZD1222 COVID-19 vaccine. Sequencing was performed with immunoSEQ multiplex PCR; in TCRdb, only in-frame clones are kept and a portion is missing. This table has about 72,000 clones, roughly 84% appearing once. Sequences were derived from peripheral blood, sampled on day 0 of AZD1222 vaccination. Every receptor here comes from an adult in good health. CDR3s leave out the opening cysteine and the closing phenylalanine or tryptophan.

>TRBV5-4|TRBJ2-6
ASSLSASGANVLT
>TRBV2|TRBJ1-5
ASRQGLDQPQH
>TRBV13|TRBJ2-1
ASSLSPSGGAKDEQF
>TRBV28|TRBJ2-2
ASRRDRGRTGELF
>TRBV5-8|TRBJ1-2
ASSPDGDYGYT
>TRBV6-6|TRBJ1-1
ASSLTGIEAF
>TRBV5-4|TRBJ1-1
ASSLEYGQGQAF
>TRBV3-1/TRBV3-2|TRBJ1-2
ASSQGGPVGYGYT
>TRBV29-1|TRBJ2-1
SVKDRVYNEQF
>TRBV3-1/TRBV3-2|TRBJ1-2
ASSQDRGVYGYT
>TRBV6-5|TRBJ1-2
ASSSEGYANYGYT
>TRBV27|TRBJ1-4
ASSRRSTNEKLF
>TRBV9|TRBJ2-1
ASSVQAGVNGEQF
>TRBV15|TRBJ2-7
ATSRDLGLAGYEQY
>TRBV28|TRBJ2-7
ASSRPGEPYEQY
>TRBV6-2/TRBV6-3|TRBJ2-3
ASSPLAPDTQY
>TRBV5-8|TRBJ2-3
ASSLWQGASTDTQY
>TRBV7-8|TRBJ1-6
ASSSSDRGESPLH
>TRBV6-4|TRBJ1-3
ASSDSKGKLSSAGNTIY
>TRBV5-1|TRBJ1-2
ASSLLTDNYGYT
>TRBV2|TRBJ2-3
ATAGGPRTQY
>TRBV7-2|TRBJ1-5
ASSSRGSNQPQH
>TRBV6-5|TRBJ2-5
ASGQGLEVTQY
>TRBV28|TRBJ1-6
ASSFQGYSPLH
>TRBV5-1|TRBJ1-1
ASSQQVSSPEAF
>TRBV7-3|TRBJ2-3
ASSLTRADTQY
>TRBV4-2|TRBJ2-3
ASSPRGSGGAEDTQY
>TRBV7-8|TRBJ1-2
ASSSPGQGAPYGYT
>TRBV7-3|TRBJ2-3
ASSLSRADTQY
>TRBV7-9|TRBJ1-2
ASSLRDSNYGYT
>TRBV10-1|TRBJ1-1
ASRANPGETEAF
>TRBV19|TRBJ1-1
ASSRTVNTEAF
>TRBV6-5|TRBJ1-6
ASSMDRGLSSPLH
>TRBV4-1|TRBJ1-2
ASSPPGQAVAGYT
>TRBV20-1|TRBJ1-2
SASLESNYGYT
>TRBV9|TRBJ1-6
ASSLGTGGSYSPLH
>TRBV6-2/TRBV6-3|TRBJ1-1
ASSVGGRAF
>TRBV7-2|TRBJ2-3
ASSLVPGSDTQY
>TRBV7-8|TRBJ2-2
ASSREWGNTGELF
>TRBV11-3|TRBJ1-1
ASSFNPNTEAF
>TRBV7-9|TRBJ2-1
ASSSGFGEQF
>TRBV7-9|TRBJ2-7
ASSLGLEQY
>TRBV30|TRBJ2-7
AWGVLDRVEQY
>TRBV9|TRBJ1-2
ASSISEGSYT
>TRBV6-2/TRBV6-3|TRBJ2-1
ASSFSLAGYNEQF
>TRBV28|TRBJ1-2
ASSLSSSGGYGYT
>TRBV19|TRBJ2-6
ASTNPGGSGANVLT
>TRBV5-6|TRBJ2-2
ASSLTGAGTGELF
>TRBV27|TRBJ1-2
ASSSSRDSYGYT
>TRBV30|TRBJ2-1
AWRSLLLHDEQF